The sequence of this T cell receptor (beta chain) was determined in a study of graft-versus-host responses after intestinal transplantation. Study-level background: Isolated intestinal, liver-intestinal, or multivisceral transplants were what recipients had. All of the recipients had induction that used anti-thymocyte globulin, then tacrolimus and steroids for approximately 3 years.

This clone has only one observation. Antigen specificity is unknown. Produced via immunoSEQ multiplex PCR; TCRdb's table is partial and in-frame only. The sample yields under 100,000 clones, around 83% seen once. The CDR3 runs to 15 residues. Trimming took 3 bases from V and 3 from J; bases not matched to a gene: 8. The germline V gene encodes CDR1 SGHRS and CDR2 YFSETQ. Study observations and caveats: Investigators detected GvH clones in recipient marrow, with some emerging earlier in ileum or blood.

The chain carries TRBV5-1 and TRBJ2-7, with TRBD1 identical over 8 bases. The sequencing used unstimulated CD4+ T cells sorted from spleen or lymph node cells, collected before intestinal transplant. This clonotype was obtained from a human donor who received an intestinal transplant. In nucleotides, the CDR3 is TGCGCCAGCAGCTCCTTAGACAGGGGTCACTACGAGCAGTACTTC. Its protein product is CASSSLDRGHYEQYF. The full variable domain, rest sourced from reference TRBV5-1 and TRBJ2-7, is KAGVTQTPRYLIKTRGQQVTLSCSPISGHRSVSWYQQTPGQGLQFLFEYFSETQRNKGNFPGRFSGRQFSNSRSEMNVSTLELGDSALYLCASSSLDRGHYEQYFGPGTRLTVT.